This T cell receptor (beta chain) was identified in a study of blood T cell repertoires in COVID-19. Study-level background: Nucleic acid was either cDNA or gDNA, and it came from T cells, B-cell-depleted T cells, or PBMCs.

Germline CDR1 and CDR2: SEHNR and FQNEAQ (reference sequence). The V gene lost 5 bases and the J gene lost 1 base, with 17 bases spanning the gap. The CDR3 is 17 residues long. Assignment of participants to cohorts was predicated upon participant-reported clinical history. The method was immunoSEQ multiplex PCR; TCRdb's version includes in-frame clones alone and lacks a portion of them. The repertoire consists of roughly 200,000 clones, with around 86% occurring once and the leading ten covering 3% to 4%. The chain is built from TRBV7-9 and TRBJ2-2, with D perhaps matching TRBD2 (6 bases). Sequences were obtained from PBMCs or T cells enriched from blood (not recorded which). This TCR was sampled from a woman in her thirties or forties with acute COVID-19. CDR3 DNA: TGTGCCAGCAGCCCCCGTCTGATGGGACTGAACACCGGGGAGCTGTTTTTT. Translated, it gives CASSPRLMGLNTGELFF. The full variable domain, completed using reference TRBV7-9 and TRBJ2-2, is DTGVSQNPRHKITKRGQNVTFRCDPISEHNRLYWYRQTLGQGPEFLTYFQNEAQLEKSRLLSDRFSAERPKGSFSTLEIQRTEQGDSAMYLCASSPRLMGLNTGELFFGEGSRLTVL.